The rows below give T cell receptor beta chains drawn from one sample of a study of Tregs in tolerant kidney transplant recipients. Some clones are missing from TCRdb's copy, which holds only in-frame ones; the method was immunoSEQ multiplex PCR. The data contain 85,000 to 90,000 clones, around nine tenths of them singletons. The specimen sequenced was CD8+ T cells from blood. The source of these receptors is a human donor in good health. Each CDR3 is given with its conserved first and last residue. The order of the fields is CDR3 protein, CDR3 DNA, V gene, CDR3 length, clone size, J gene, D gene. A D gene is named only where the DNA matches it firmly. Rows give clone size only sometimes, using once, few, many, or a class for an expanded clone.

cdr3_aa: CASSLPGREGTDTQYF
cdr3_nt: TGTGCCAGCAGCTTGCCCGGGCGGGAGGGCACAGATACGCAGTATTTT
v_call: TRBV7-6
cdr3_length: 16
clone_size: -
j_call: TRBJ2-3
d_call: TRBD2

cdr3_aa: CASSYSERSTDTQYF
cdr3_nt: TGTGCCAGCAGTTACTCAGAACGGAGCACAGATACGCAGTATTTT
v_call: TRBV6-8
cdr3_length: 15
clone_size: -
j_call: TRBJ2-3
d_call: -

cdr3_aa: CASSPIGRPYEQYF
cdr3_nt: TGTGCCAGCAGCCCTATCGGCAGACCCTACGAGCAGTACTTC
v_call: TRBV6-1
cdr3_length: 14
clone_size: once
j_call: TRBJ2-7
d_call: -

cdr3_aa: CAWDTYGYTF
cdr3_nt: TGTGCCTGGGACACGTATGGCTACACCTTC
v_call: TRBV30
cdr3_length: 10
clone_size: -
j_call: TRBJ1-2
d_call: -

cdr3_aa: CASSLVWNGEQFF
cdr3_nt: TGTGCCAGCAGCTTAGTTTGGAACGGTGAGCAGTTCTTC
v_call: TRBV7-6
cdr3_length: 13
clone_size: -
j_call: TRBJ2-1
d_call: -

cdr3_aa: CASSWLAQETQYF
cdr3_nt: TGTGCCAGTAGTTGGTTGGCACAAGAGACCCAGTACTTC
v_call: TRBV19
cdr3_length: 13
clone_size: -
j_call: TRBJ2-5
d_call: -

cdr3_aa: CASSEGAQPQHF
cdr3_nt: TGTGCCAGCAGTGAGGGGGCCCAGCCCCAGCATTTT
v_call: TRBV7-9
cdr3_length: 12
clone_size: -
j_call: TRBJ1-5
d_call: TRBD1

cdr3_aa: CSVVGAADEKLFF
cdr3_nt: TGCAGCGTTGTGGGGGCAGCGGATGAAAAACTGTTTTTT
v_call: TRBV29-1
cdr3_length: 13
clone_size: -
j_call: TRBJ1-4
d_call: -

cdr3_aa: CASSVPGQTDTQYF
cdr3_nt: TGTGCCAGCAGTGTCCCGGGACAGACAGATACGCAGTATTTT
v_call: TRBV6-1
cdr3_length: 14
clone_size: -
j_call: TRBJ2-3
d_call: TRBD1

cdr3_aa: CASSFGGLNEQFF
cdr3_nt: TGTGCCAGCAGCTTTGGCGGGCTCAATGAGCAGTTCTTC
v_call: TRBV5-6
cdr3_length: 13
clone_size: -
j_call: TRBJ2-1
d_call: -

cdr3_aa: CASSPGGQGRYEQYF
cdr3_nt: TGTGCCAGCAGCCCCGGGGGACAGGGGCGATACGAGCAGTACTTC
v_call: TRBV13
cdr3_length: 15
clone_size: -
j_call: TRBJ2-7
d_call: TRBD1

cdr3_aa: CASGEGREEETQYF
cdr3_nt: TGTGCCAGCGGAGAGGGGCGGGAGGAAGAGACCCAGTACTTC
v_call: TRBV4-2
cdr3_length: 14
clone_size: -
j_call: TRBJ2-5
d_call: TRBD2

cdr3_aa: CASTPTGGNTEAFF
cdr3_nt: TGTGCCAGCACCCCGACAGGGGGGAACACTGAAGCTTTCTTT
v_call: TRBV27
cdr3_length: 14
clone_size: -
j_call: TRBJ1-1
d_call: TRBD1

cdr3_aa: CASSFGQGNTGELFF
cdr3_nt: TGTGCCAGCAGTTTTGGACAGGGTAACACCGGGGAGCTGTTTTTT
v_call: TRBV27
cdr3_length: 15
clone_size: -
j_call: TRBJ2-2
d_call: TRBD1

cdr3_aa: CASSQSTRGLEAFF
cdr3_nt: TGTGCCAGCAGCCAAAGTACGAGGGGCCTTGAAGCTTTCTTT
v_call: TRBV14
cdr3_length: 14
clone_size: -
j_call: TRBJ1-1
d_call: -

cdr3_aa: CASSTPPGAPGQPQHF
cdr3_nt: TGTGCCAGTAGTACCCCACCCGGAGCCCCCGGCCAGCCCCAGCATTTT
v_call: TRBV19
cdr3_length: 16
clone_size: -
j_call: TRBJ1-5
d_call: -

cdr3_aa: CASSDPRTPVYEQYF
cdr3_nt: TGTGCCAGCAGCGATCCCCGGACACCGGTCTACGAGCAGTACTTC
v_call: TRBV5-4
cdr3_length: 15
clone_size: -
j_call: TRBJ2-7
d_call: -

cdr3_aa: CASSYGGENTGELFF
cdr3_nt: TGTGCCAGCAGTTATGGCGGGGAAAACACCGGGGAGCTGTTTTTT
v_call: TRBV6-6
cdr3_length: 15
clone_size: -
j_call: TRBJ2-2
d_call: -

cdr3_aa: CAWSALRLQAQYF
cdr3_nt: TGTGCCTGGAGTGCCTTAAGACTGCAGGCCCAGTACTTC
v_call: TRBV30
cdr3_length: 13
clone_size: -
j_call: TRBJ2-5
d_call: -

cdr3_aa: CASSSKGGAHEQYF
cdr3_nt: TGTGCCAGCAGTTCTAAAGGGGGGGCCCACGAGCAGTACTTC
v_call: TRBV27
cdr3_length: 14
clone_size: -
j_call: TRBJ2-7
d_call: -

cdr3_aa: CASSTGEGMEKLFF
cdr3_nt: TGCGCCAGCAGCACGGGGGAGGGAATGGAAAAACTGTTTTTT
v_call: TRBV5-1
cdr3_length: 14
clone_size: -
j_call: TRBJ1-4
d_call: -

cdr3_aa: CASSPRQGTSTDTQYF
cdr3_nt: TGTGCCAGCAGCCCCAGACAGGGGACGAGCACAGATACGCAGTATTTT
v_call: TRBV7-9
cdr3_length: 16
clone_size: -
j_call: TRBJ2-3
d_call: TRBD1

cdr3_aa: CASSARGPDGANVLTF
cdr3_nt: TGTGCCAGCAGCGCCCGGGGGCCCGATGGGGCCAACGTCCTGACTTTC
v_call: TRBV9
cdr3_length: 16
clone_size: -
j_call: TRBJ2-6
d_call: -

cdr3_aa: CASSSPIADTQYF
cdr3_nt: TGTGCCAGCAGTTCTCCAATTGCAGATACGCAGTATTTT
v_call: TRBV6-1
cdr3_length: 13
clone_size: -
j_call: TRBJ2-3
d_call: -

cdr3_aa: CASSSRDRQEQYF
cdr3_nt: TGTGCCAGCAGTTCCAGGGACCGGCAGGAGCAGTACTTC
v_call: TRBV27
cdr3_length: 13
clone_size: -
j_call: TRBJ2-7
d_call: -

cdr3_aa: CASSEAGGAQDTQYF
cdr3_nt: TGCGCCAGCAGTGAGGCCGGGGGGGCTCAAGATACGCAGTATTTT
v_call: TRBV10-1
cdr3_length: 15
clone_size: -
j_call: TRBJ2-3
d_call: TRBD2